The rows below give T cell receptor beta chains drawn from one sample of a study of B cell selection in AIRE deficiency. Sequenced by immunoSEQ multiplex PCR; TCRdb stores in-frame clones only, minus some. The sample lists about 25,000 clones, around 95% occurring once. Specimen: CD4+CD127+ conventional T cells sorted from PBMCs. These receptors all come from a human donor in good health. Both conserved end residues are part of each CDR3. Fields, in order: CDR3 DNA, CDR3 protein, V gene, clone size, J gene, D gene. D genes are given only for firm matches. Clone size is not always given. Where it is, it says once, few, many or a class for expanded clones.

TGTGCCAGCAGCTTACCGGGCCCCACAGATACGCAGTATTTT,CASSLPGPTDTQYF,TRBV11-1,.,TRBJ2-3,.
TGTGCCAGCAGCTCAGGGGGACTTAATGAAAAACTGTTTTTT,CASSSGGLNEKLFF,TRBV7-9,.,TRBJ1-4,TRBD1
TGTGCCAGCAGCCAACCCGGGCTAGCGGACACCGGGGAGCTGTTTTTT,CASSQPGLADTGELFF,TRBV7-6,.,TRBJ2-2,TRBD2
TGTGCCAGCAGTGGGGGAACCAAGAACACTGAAGCTTTCTTT,CASSGGTKNTEAFF,TRBV2,.,TRBJ1-1,.
TGTGCCAGCAGCTTAGGTAGGGGCCCTGAAGCTTTCTTT,CASSLGRGPEAFF,TRBV7-9,.,TRBJ1-1,.
TGTGCCAGCAGACGACAGGGGCCCACCTACGAGCAGTACTTC,CASRRQGPTYEQYF,TRBV2,.,TRBJ2-7,TRBD1
TGTGCCAGCTCACCATCCAGTTCAGGGTGGACTGGAAACACCATATATTTT,CASSPSSSGWTGNTIYF,TRBV18,.,TRBJ1-3,.
TGTGCCAGCAATTCCGCAGGGGACACCCCCTACGAGCAGTACTTC,CASNSAGDTPYEQYF,TRBV2,.,TRBJ2-7,.
TGTGCCAGCAGTTCACAGGGGGCAAACTATGGCTACACCTTC,CASSSQGANYGYTF,TRBV5-4,.,TRBJ1-2,TRBD1
TGTGCCAGCTCACCAGGACTCAACACCGGGGAGCTGTTTTTT,CASSPGLNTGELFF,TRBV18,once,TRBJ2-2,.
TGTGCCAGCAGCTTTCCCCCCCGGAGGAACACTGAAGCTTTCTTT,CASSFPPRRNTEAFF,TRBV7-8,.,TRBJ1-1,.
TGCGCCAGCAGTCGCACCGGGACGAAAGGGAATGGCTACACCTTC,CASSRTGTKGNGYTF,TRBV10-1,.,TRBJ1-2,.
TGTGCCAGCAGTTCGGGACTAGCGGTAAACGAGCAGTACTTC,CASSSGLAVNEQYF,TRBV6-5,.,TRBJ2-7,TRBD2
TGTGCCAGCAGCCAAGATCGGGGGAGGATCACTGAAGCTTTCTTT,CASSQDRGRITEAFF,TRBV4-2,.,TRBJ1-1,.
TGTGCCAGCAGCTTAGAGCCCGGGACAGGGAGTCGGGTGCAGTACTTC,CASSLEPGTGSRVQYF,TRBV7-9,.,TRBJ2-7,TRBD1
TGTGCCAGCTCACCAGCGGGGACGGGAGCTAACTATGGCTACACCTTC,CASSPAGTGANYGYTF,TRBV18,.,TRBJ1-2,.
TGTGCCAGCAGTCCCCGGACAGGGGGCTACACTGAAGCTTTCTTT,CASSPRTGGYTEAFF,TRBV2,.,TRBJ1-1,TRBD1
TGTGCCAGCTGTGAGGGGTTGAACACTGAAGCTTTCTTT,CASCEGLNTEAFF,TRBV6-1,.,TRBJ1-1,.
TGTGCCAGCAGCCAAGGGGACAGGGGCCAAACTTATCAGCCCCAGCATTTT,CASSQGDRGQTYQPQHF,TRBV4-2,.,TRBJ1-5,TRBD1
TGTGCCAGCAGCTTCCGGACTAGCGCAAACACCGGGGAGCTGTTTTTT,CASSFRTSANTGELFF,TRBV5-4,few,TRBJ2-2,TRBD2
TGTGCCAGCAGCCGACCGAGGACCTCCTACAATGAGCAGTTCTTC,CASSRPRTSYNEQFF,TRBV6-5,.,TRBJ2-1,.
TGCGCCAGCAGCCAGCCACACCCTGGAAACACCATATATTTT,CASSQPHPGNTIYF,TRBV4-1,.,TRBJ1-3,.
TGCGCCAGCAGTTCTTCTCGGGACTCCCGGCGGGATACGCAGTATTTT,CASSSSRDSRRDTQYF,TRBV5-1,.,TRBJ2-3,.
TGTGCTAGTGGTTTGGTAACCCTCTTGGTCAAAAAACCGAACACTGAAGCTTTCTTT,CASGLVTLLVKKPNTEAFF,TRBV12-5,.,TRBJ1-1,.
TGTGCCACCCTATACGGGACAGGGATTAACTATGGCTACACCTTC,CATLYGTGINYGYTF,TRBV6-6,.,TRBJ1-2,TRBD1
TGTGCCGGGAAGAACAGGGGGGCCAAAAACATTCAGTACTTC,CAGKNRGAKNIQYF,TRBV21-1,.,TRBJ2-4,.
TGTGCCAGTAGTAATGGACAGGGCTTCAAGGCAGATACGCAGTATTTT,CASSNGQGFKADTQYF,TRBV19,.,TRBJ2-3,TRBD1
TGTGCCAGCAGGGGGGACAGGGTTGACATGGGCTACACCTTC,CASRGDRVDMGYTF,TRBV2,.,TRBJ1-2,TRBD1
TGCGCCAGCAGCTTTAGCGGGAGGGCCTTCGACGAGCAGTACTTC,CASSFSGRAFDEQYF,TRBV5-1,.,TRBJ2-7,TRBD2
TGTGCCAGCAGCCTACGGGAGGGCTCCTACAATGAGCAGTTCTTC,CASSLREGSYNEQFF,TRBV9,.,TRBJ2-1,TRBD2
TGTGCCATCAGTGAAGGTGATCAGCCCCAGCATTTT,CAISEGDQPQHF,TRBV10-3,.,TRBJ1-5,.
TGTGCCAGCAGCTTCGTAGCGGCGGGGGAGCTGTTTTTT,CASSFVAAGELFF,TRBV7-1,.,TRBJ2-2,.
TGTGCCAGCAGCCGGACTAGCGGGAGTCTCTACGAGCAGTACTTC,CASSRTSGSLYEQYF,TRBV5-5,once,TRBJ2-7,TRBD2